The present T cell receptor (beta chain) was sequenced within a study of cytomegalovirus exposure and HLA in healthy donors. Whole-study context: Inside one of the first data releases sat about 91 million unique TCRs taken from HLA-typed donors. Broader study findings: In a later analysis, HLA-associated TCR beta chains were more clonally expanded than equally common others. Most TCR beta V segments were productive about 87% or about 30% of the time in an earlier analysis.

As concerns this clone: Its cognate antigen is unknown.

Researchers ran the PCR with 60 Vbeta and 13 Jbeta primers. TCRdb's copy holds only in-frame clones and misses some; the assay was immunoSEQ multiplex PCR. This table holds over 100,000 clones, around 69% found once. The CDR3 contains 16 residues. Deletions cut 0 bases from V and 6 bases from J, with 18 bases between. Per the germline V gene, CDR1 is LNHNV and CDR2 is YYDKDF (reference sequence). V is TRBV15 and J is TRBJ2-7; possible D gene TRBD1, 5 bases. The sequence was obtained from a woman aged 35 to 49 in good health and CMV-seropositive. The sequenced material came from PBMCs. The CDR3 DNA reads TGTGCCACCAGCAGAGATCACCAAGGGGCCTTGGGCGAGCAGTACTTC. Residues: CATSRDHQGALGEQYF.